The next 16 T cell receptor beta chains were all read from a single sample in a study of PD-1 blockade in classical Hodgkin lymphoma. Time point in this sample: cycle 4 day 1 (C4D1), after 5 to 7 weeks of nivolumab. Brentuximab vedotin exposure varied among the patients, all of whom had relapsed after autologous stem cell transplantation. Produced via immunoSEQ multiplex PCR; TCRdb's table is partial and in-frame only. The sample holds 23,000 or so clones, around 85% seen once. Sequencing was performed on peripheral blood mononuclear cells (PBMCs), taken before the fourth cycle of nivolumab. Receptor source: a human donor with classical Hodgkin lymphoma.

The rearrangement links TRBV7-6 to TRBJ2-1, with 13 bases identical to TRBD2. This CDR3 region has 17 residues. Germline values: CDR1 SGHVS, CDR2 FNYEAQ. V was pared by 5 bases and J by 4 bases, with 8 bases of the junction left unmatched. CDR3 coding DNA: TGTGCCAGCAGCCTCAGGACTAGCGGGAGTATATACAATGAGCAGTTCTTC. Protein: CASSLRTSGSIYNEQFF.

The chain combines TRBV4-3 with TRBJ1-5; possibly TRBD1 for D (5 bases). Germline CDR1 reads LGHNA; CDR2 reads YSLEER. V gave up 1 base and J gave up 3 bases, with 16 bases separating them. This CDR3 is 17 amino acids long. CDR3 loop: CASSQGATARNNQPQHF. CDR3 DNA sequence: TGCGCCAGCAGCCAAGGTGCGACAGCGAGAAACAATCAGCCCCAGCATTTT.

The rearrangement uses TRBV2 and TRBJ2-3; weak D call: TRBD1 (5 bases). V shed 5 bases and J shed 3 bases, with 6 bases lying between them. Germline V gene sequence: CDR1 SNHLY, CDR2 FYNNEI. The CDR3 length is 12 residues. For the CDR3, the DNA is TGTGCCAGCAGTCAGGGAACAGATACGCAGTATTTT. This translates into CASSQGTDTQYF.

The genes are TRBV6-6 and TRBJ1-2, with 7 bases that match TRBD1. The CDR3 covers 14 residues. The germline V gene has CDR1 MNHNY and CDR2 SVGAGI (reference sequence). Trimming at V came to 6 bases and at J to 4 bases, leaving 8 bases not matched to a gene. The CDR3 sequence: CASSPLTGTYGYTF. The CDR3 region has the DNA TGTGCCAGCAGCCCCCTGACAGGGACCTATGGCTACACCTTC.

This clone was seen just once. The V and J genes are TRBV7-2 and TRBJ2-5, with 11 bases fitting TRBD2. The CDR3 covers 17 residues. V lost 2 bases to trimming and J lost 4 bases; unmatched junction nucleotides: 9. CDR1 SGHTA and CDR2 FQGNSA come from the germline V gene. The CDR3 sequence: CASSLLAGGLGGETQYF. CDR3 bases: TGTGCCAGCAGCTTATTAGCGGGGGGGCTGGGTGGAGAGACCCAGTACTTC.

The gene calls are TRBV5-4 and TRBJ2-5, with unresolved D. The germline V and J ends were trimmed by 0 bases and 1 base, with 10 bases remaining between them. CDR3 size: 15 residues. From germline, CDR1 is SGHNT and CDR2 YYREEE (reference sequence). DNA of the CDR3: TGTGCCAGCAGCTTGGGGGGAATCGGCCAAGAGACCCAGTACTTC. The encoded protein is CASSLGGIGQETQYF.

The genes are TRBV7-2 and TRBJ2-7; possible D gene TRBD2, 5 bases. Germline V lookup: CDR1 SGHTA, CDR2 FQGNSA. CDR3 length equals 13 residues. Between the trimmed V and J ends, which lost 0 bases and 3 bases, there was a span of 6 bases. CDR3 region: CASSLARDYEQYF. CDR3 DNA sequence: TGTGCCAGCAGCTTAGCACGGGACTACGAGCAGTACTTC.

The chain uses TRBV5-1 and TRBJ2-2; no clear D. The CDR3 consists of 15 residues. CDR1 is SGHRS and CDR2 is YFSETQ in the germline V gene. Trimming shortened V by 2 bases and J by 1 base, and 9 bases separated the two germline ends. The CDR3 here is CASSFTLGNTGELFF. DNA of the CDR3: TGCGCCAGCAGCTTTACCCTGGGGAACACCGGGGAGCTGTTTTTT.

The J gene is TRBJ2-7, the V gene TRBV6-5; tentatively, D is TRBD1 or TRBD2 (5 bases each). CDR1 and CDR2 from the germline V gene are MNHEY and SVGAGI. The CDR3 is 14 amino acids. Trimming took off 2 bases at V and 2 bases at J, with 10 bases between the two ends. CDR3 coding DNA: TGTGCCAGCAGTTACGGGACCCGCGCCTACGAGCAGTACTTC. Translated: CASSYGTRAYEQYF.

This rearrangement joins TRBV11-2 to TRBJ2-3; D is undetermined. V lost 1 base and J 0 bases, leaving 14 bases between the germline ends. Germline values: CDR1 SGHAT, CDR2 FQNNGV. The CDR3 has 17 residues. CDR3 in amino acids: CASSLGLWQPSTDTQYF. CDR3 nucleotide sequence: TGTGCCAGCAGCTTAGGCCTGTGGCAGCCGAGCACAGATACGCAGTATTTT.

The chain employs TRBV6-1 and TRBJ2-3; D remains unclear. Trimming pared 5 bases from V and 4 bases from J, leaving 13 bases between. The CDR3 is made up of 14 amino acids. Germline V gene sequence: CDR1 MNHNS, CDR2 SASEGT. The CDR3 here is CASSQRRGADTQYF. CDR3 in DNA: TGTGCCAGCAGTCAGAGGAGAGGCGCAGATACGCAGTATTTT.

The rearrangement links TRBV6-1 to TRBJ2-7; D possibly corresponds to TRBD1 (6 bases). Germline V gene sequence: CDR1 MNHNS, CDR2 SASEGT. This CDR3 is built from 14 residues. The V end lost 6 bases, the J end lost 2 bases, and 14 bases lay between the germline ends. The CDR3 loop reads CASRTGLPTYEQYF. The CDR3 DNA reads TGTGCCAGCAGGACAGGACTCCCCACCTACGAGCAGTACTTC.

This rearrangement joins TRBV18 to TRBJ2-7; D is perhaps TRBD1 (6 bases). CDR1 KGHSH and CDR2 LQKENI come from the germline V gene. Trimming removed 1 base from V and 4 bases from J, with 11 bases in between. This CDR3 spans 14 amino acids. This chain's CDR3 is CASSPQVRGYEQYF. The CDR3 coding sequence is TGTGCCAGCTCACCACAGGTGAGGGGGTACGAGCAGTACTTC.

The chain uses TRBV19 and TRBJ2-7; D is perhaps TRBD1 (6 bases). The CDR3 loop spans 14 amino acids. Trimming left V 7 bases short and J 2 bases short, with 15 bases between. Germline values: CDR1 LNHDA, CDR2 SQIVND (reference sequence). For the CDR3, the DNA is TGTGCCAGTATGTCCGACAGGCCTCCCTACGAGCAGTACTTC. Translation gives CASMSDRPPYEQYF.

The chain recombines TRBV2 with TRBJ1-2; 8 positions match TRBD1. In germline, CDR1 is SNHLY, CDR2 FYNNEI. This CDR3 spans 18 amino acids. After removal of 8 bases from V and 3 bases from J, the junction contained 20 bases not matched to a gene. The CDR3 DNA sequence: TGTGCCAGCGCTGGGACAGGTTTTCATAGGGCTGGCGACTATGGCTACACCTTC. This gives the protein CASAGTGFHRAGDYGYTF.

The chain joins TRBV4-1 to TRBJ1-6, with 9 bases lining up with TRBD1. After removal of 1 base from V and 9 bases from J, the junction contained 10 bases not matched to a gene. The CDR3 loop spans 17 amino acids. Germline loops: CDR1 MGHRA, CDR2 YSYEKL. CDR3 region: CASSQAYRGPIGSPLHF. Written as DNA, the CDR3 is TGCGCCAGCAGCCAAGCTTACAGGGGGCCAATTGGTTCACCCCTCCACTTT.